Listed below are T cell receptor beta chains from one sample, sequenced in a study of blood T cell repertoires in COVID-19. Method: immunoSEQ multiplex PCR; TCRdb's copy keeps in-frame clones and lacks some. There are 90,000 to 130,000 clones in the sample; about nine tenths occur only once, and under 2.5% lies in the top ten. Material: peripheral blood. Receptors were obtained from a human donor in a cohort sampled during active COVID-19. CDR3s include the opening cysteine and the closing phenylalanine or tryptophan. Each record gives: V gene, D gene, J gene, clone size, CDR3 DNA, CDR3 protein. A D gene is named only where the DNA matches it firmly. Size tells how often a clone was seen (once, few, many) or the class of an expanded clone, and some rows leave it out.

>TRBV6-6|TRBD1|TRBJ1-6|-
TGTGCCAGCAGTCCCGGGACAGGGTATAATTCACCCCTCCACTTT
CASSPGTGYNSPLHF
>TRBV5-4|TRBD2|TRBJ2-3|-
TGTGCCAGCAGCCGACCACAGACTAGCGGGGATACGCAGTATTTT
CASSRPQTSGDTQYF
>TRBV19|TRBD1|TRBJ1-5|few
TGTGCCAGTAGTAGGACAGGGGGTTCCAATCAGCCCCAGCATTTT
CASSRTGGSNQPQHF
>TRBV25-1|-|TRBJ2-1|-
TGTGCCAGCAGGCCAGTCACAGGGAATGAGCAGTTCTTC
CASRPVTGNEQFF
>TRBV6-6|TRBD2|TRBJ2-1|-
TGTGCCAGCAGTCCACAAGGGACTAGCGGTCACAGGGGTCCTGAGCAGTTCTTC
CASSPQGTSGHRGPEQFF
>TRBV28|-|TRBJ1-5|-
TGTGCCAGCAGTTTTGTACAGGTTCTCAATCAGCCCCAGCATTTT
CASSFVQVLNQPQHF
>TRBV10-1|TRBD2|TRBJ2-7|-
TGCGCCAGCAGTCAAACCGGGACTAGTAGGTACGAGCAGTACTTC
CASSQTGTSRYEQYF
>TRBV21-1|-|TRBJ1-3|-
TGTGCCAGCAGCAAAGCGTTCCGCCGGGACAGATACTCTGGAAACACCATATATTTT
CASSKAFRRDRYSGNTIYF
>TRBV6-5|TRBD1|TRBJ2-3|-
TGTGCCAGCAGGCGTAGGGGACAGGCTTCAGATACGCAGTATTTT
CASRRRGQASDTQYF
>TRBV29-1|-|TRBJ2-2|-
TGCAGCGTTTCTCCGGGAAACGCGAACACCGGGGAGCTGTTTTTT
CSVSPGNANTGELFF
>TRBV11-2|-|TRBJ1-1|-
TGTGCCAGCAGCTTGAAGAGGAACACTGAAGCTTTCTTT
CASSLKRNTEAFF
>TRBV7-3|TRBD1|TRBJ2-3|-
TGTGCCAGCAGCCCCGACAGGGTTAACACAGATACGCAGTATTTT
CASSPDRVNTDTQYF
>TRBV27|TRBD1|TRBJ2-7|-
TGTGCCAGCAGTTTATTCCCCCCCGGGACAGGGACCTACGAGCAGTACTTC
CASSLFPPGTGTYEQYF
>TRBV19|TRBD1|TRBJ1-1|-
TGTGCCAGTAGTATCCAGGGGGAAAGAGCGAACACTGAAGCTTTCTTT
CASSIQGERANTEAFF
>TRBV21-1|-|TRBJ2-7|-
TGTGCCAGCGGTTTAGGGGGGGTAATGGTCTACGAGCAGTACTTC
CASGLGGVMVYEQYF
>TRBV15|TRBD1|TRBJ2-1|-
TGTGCCACCAGCAGCCAACCCCTTGGACAGGGGAGAGGATACAATGAGCAGTTCTTC
CATSSQPLGQGRGYNEQFF
>TRBV7-9|TRBD1|TRBJ1-1|-
TGTGCCAGCAGCCAAACAGGGGCAATCTTAAACACTGAAGCTTTCTTT
CASSQTGAILNTEAFF
>TRBV18|TRBD2|TRBJ2-7|-
TGTGCCAGCTCACCTGGACTAGCTGGAAACTACGAGCAGTACTTC
CASSPGLAGNYEQYF
>TRBV27|-|TRBJ2-1|-
TGTGCCAGCAGCGCCCCGTCCTTGACGTTGAGGAATGAGCAGTTCTTC
CASSAPSLTLRNEQFF
>TRBV19|TRBD1|TRBJ2-1|once
TGTGCCAGTACCTTCGGACAGGGGGTTCTCTATGAGCAGTTCTTC
CASTFGQGVLYEQFF
>TRBV15|-|TRBJ2-7|-
TGTGCCACCAGCAGGGGCCCCGAAGGGGACGAGCAGTACTTC
CATSRGPEGDEQYF
>TRBV2|-|TRBJ1-2|-
TGTGCCAGCAGACAGGACAACAACTATGGCTACACCTTC
CASRQDNNYGYTF
>TRBV19|-|TRBJ2-2|-
TGTGCCAGTAGTATAGGAGAGGAGAACACCGGGGAGCTGTTTTTT
CASSIGEENTGELFF